This T cell receptor beta chain was identified in a study of metastatic and nonmetastatic thyroid tumors. Study background: Samples came from malignant and benign thyroid patients, and repertoires were compared across blood and tumor or nodule tissue. Study-level findings and limits: Across blood and tumor, TCR beta diversity in malignant thyroid tumors was reportedly significantly higher than in benign nodules.

This clone showed up just a few times. Its antigen is still unknown. Not a single patient had been given any form of treatment at any point before undergoing thyroid surgery. Trimming cost V 6 bases and J 0 bases, with 8 bases left between them. CDR1 is MDHEN and CDR2 is SYDVKM in the germline V gene. This CDR3 region has 14 residues. Authors' analysis steps: Built for papillary thyroid cancer, a distant-metastasis classifier drew on CDR3 differences across clinicopathological groups. TCRdb redid the clone calls on the PCR reads using MiXCR. Here the V and J calls rest on TCRdb's processing, not on the authors' analysis. The sample carries about 22,000 clones, approximately 15% recorded once.

Sequenced: tumor tissue. The receptor was derived from a female donor with papillary thyroid cancer or a benign thyroid nodule (not recorded which). Some clones in this sample may be carry-over from other donors' samples. The chain employs TRBV28 and TRBJ2-2; D unclear. The CDR3 spells CASREITNTGELFF. Written as DNA, the CDR3 is TGTGCCAGCAGAGAAATTACGAACACCGGGGAGCTGTTTTTT.